This T cell receptor beta chain was found in a study of cytomegalovirus exposure and HLA in healthy donors. CDR3 size: 17 residues. V dropped 3 bases and J dropped 2; count of bases not matched to a gene: 9. From germline, CDR1 is LNHDA and CDR2 SQIVND (reference sequence). PCR involved 60 Vbeta and 13 Jbeta primers. The table came from immunoSEQ multiplex PCR; TCRdb's copy has only in-frame clones and leaves some out. Of 100,000 to 150,000 clones detected, 77% appear once; the ten largest clones hold 10% to 15%. In the case of this clone: Its target is not known.

Study conclusions and caveats: Rarity characterized most TCR sequences, yet some public TCRs appeared in many donors. TCR beta V segments were, for the most part, productive about 87% or about 30% of the time in an earlier analysis. Indistinguishable V segments such as TRBV6-2 and TRBV6-3 were excluded. The study carried out a later analysis of TCR beta sequences. It associated under 20,000 of them with specific HLA alleles at a false discovery rate of 0.05.

The clonotype was recovered from a woman aged 40 to 50 in good health and CMV-seropositive. The sequencing sample was made of PBMCs. The chain links TRBV19 to TRBJ2-3; 9 bases fit TRBD2. The CDR3 DNA follows: TGTGCCAGTAGTATCCGCGGACTAGCGACGACCACAGATACGCAGTATTTT. Encoded protein: CASSIRGLATTTDTQYF.